Listed here are 17 T cell receptor beta chains from one sample, sequenced in a study of early T cells in non-severe SARS-CoV-2 infection. TCRdb redid the calling of the 5' RACE reads with MiXCR, one entry per CDR3 protein. The sample comprises some 85,000 distinct CDR3 sequences, roughly 15% of which are singletons, and 1.4% rests with the top ten. The sequenced material came from whole blood. The receptors were gathered from an adult who was a healthcare worker with PCR-confirmed SARS-CoV-2 infection or an uninfected control (not recorded which).

This clonotype has at least ten counts. The chain joins TRBV18 to TRBJ2-3; 10 nucleotides match TRBD1. The V and J ends lost 4 bases and 6 bases, in that order; junction bases with no gene match: 10. Per germline, CDR1 KGHSH and CDR2 LQKENI. This CDR3 is built from 16 residues. CDR3 in DNA: TGTGCCAGCTCACAACTAAGACAGGGGGCTAGGGATACGCAGTATTTT. Amino acid sequence: CASSQLRQGARDTQYF.

This clonotype was detected once. J is TRBJ2-1 and V is TRBV7-2; either TRBD1 or TRBD2 may supply D (5 bases each). This CDR3 has 15 residues. Germline CDR1 SGHTA, CDR2 FQGNSA. V lost 0 bases and J 1 base, leaving 7 bases between the germline ends. The CDR3 nucleotides read TGTGCCAGCAGCTTAGCGGGGGAGTCCTACAATGAGCAGTTCTTC. Protein product: CASSLAGESYNEQFF. The variable domain in full, completed from reference TRBV7-2 and TRBJ2-1, reads GAGVSQSPSNKVTEKGKDVELRCDPISGHTALYWYRQSLGQGLEFLIYFQGNSAPDKSGLPSDRFSAERTGGSVSTLTIQRTQQEDSAVYLCASSLAGESYNEQFFGPGTRLTVL.

This clonotype showed up many times. Here the CDR3 DNA reads TGTGCCAGCAGTTACCGGCCAGCCTCCCCAAACTATGGCTACACCTTC. It codes for CASSYRPASPNYGYTF. The chain joins TRBV6-5 to TRBJ1-2; D is uncertain. The CDR3 runs 16 residues. Deletions cut 2 bases from V and 2 bases from J, with 15 bases between. The V gene's germline CDR1 is MNHEY and CDR2 SVGAGI.

The V gene is TRBV7-9, the J gene TRBJ2-5, with 8 bases fitting TRBD1. CDR1 SEHNR and CDR2 FQNEAQ come from the germline V gene (reference sequence). The CDR3 spans 17 residues. The V gene end was trimmed by 5 bases and the J gene end by 4 bases; junction bases not matched to a gene: 15. Here the CDR3 reads CASSHTTGAYRTETQYF. DNA for the CDR3: TGTGCCAGCAGCCATACGACAGGGGCGTACCGGACAGAGACCCAGTACTTC.

Points on this clonotype: A much larger clonotype is one base distant, so this may be a read error. J is TRBJ2-2 and V is TRBV5-4; no clear D. Germline-derived CDR1 and CDR2 are SGHNT and YYREEE (reference sequence). The CDR3 loop spans 13 amino acids. As DNA, the CDR3 is TGTGTCAGCAGCTTGGACCCTGACGGGGAGCTGTTTTTT. It codes for CVSSLDPDGELFF.

This clonotype was recorded many times. The rearrangement joins TRBV6-1 to TRBJ2-1, with TRBD2 identical over 10 bases. Trimming removed 4 bases from V and 6 bases from J; junction bases left unmatched: 6. CDR1 is MNHNS, CDR2 SASEGT, per germline. The CDR3 runs 15 residues. The CDR3 DNA sequence: TGTGCCAGCAGTGGATGGGCTAGCGGGGGCAATGAGCAGTTCTTC. Residues: CASSGWASGGNEQFF.

This clonotype has a count of ten or more. The chain carries TRBV6-2 or TRBV6-3 and TRBJ1-5; TRBD1 agrees at 8 bases. The CDR3 contains 15 residues. Germline-derived CDR1 and CDR2 are MNHEY and SVGEGT. Trimming removed 2 bases from V and 4 bases from J; junction bases left unmatched: 4. The CDR3: CASSYRTGINQPQHF. CDR3 in DNA: TGTGCCAGCAGTTACAGGACAGGGATTAATCAGCCCCAGCATTTT.

This clonotype was seen repeatedly, ten times or more. The chain combines TRBV18 with TRBJ2-1; either TRBD1 or TRBD2 may supply D (6 bases each). The germline CDR1 and CDR2 sequences are KGHSH and LQKENI. CDR3 size: 15 residues. V dropped 1 base and J dropped 8 bases, with 15 bases sitting between them. CDR3 sequence reads: CASSPQTGARDEQFF. As DNA, the CDR3 is TGTGCCAGCTCACCACAGACGGGGGCAAGGGATGAGCAGTTCTTC.

This clonotype has a handful of counts. V is TRBV15 and J is TRBJ1-4; D may be TRBD1 (5 bases). Trimming pared 2 bases from V and 10 bases from J, leaving 23 bases between. The CDR3 extends over 17 amino acids. Germline V gene data show CDR1 as LNHNV and CDR2 as YYDKDF (reference sequence). CDR3 residues: CATSRQNSGGASGKLFF. In DNA form, the CDR3 reads TGTGCCACCAGCAGACAAAACTCGGGAGGGGCCTCCGGAAAACTGTTTTTT.

This clonotype has a handful of counts. The chain joins TRBV5-1 to TRBJ2-3; D gene unclear. V was shortened by 0 bases and J by 2 bases, with 10 bases between the two germline ends. The CDR3 loop spans 15 amino acids. Germline values: CDR1 SGHRS, CDR2 YFSETQ. The CDR3 sequence is CASSLDGSTTDTQYF. The CDR3, as DNA: TGCGCCAGCAGCTTGGACGGCTCTACCACAGATACGCAGTATTTT.

This clonotype has only a few counts. This chain connects TRBV20-1 to TRBJ2-1, with 9 bases lining up with TRBD1. The CDR3 sequence is 15 residues long. Unmatched junction bases numbered 9, after V lost 5 bases and J lost 4 bases. Germline CDR1 reads DFQATT; CDR2 reads SNEGSKA (reference sequence). CDR3 sequence reads: CSAGPRDRAYNEQFF. The CDR3 bases are TGCAGTGCTGGCCCGCGGGACAGGGCTTACAATGAGCAGTTCTTC.

The V gene is TRBV20-1, the J gene TRBJ2-5; 10 positions match TRBD2. The CDR3 is 16 residues long. The ends lost 3 bases at V and 4 bases at J; junction bases unmatched: 11. The germline V gene encodes CDR1 DFQATT and CDR2 SNEGSKA (reference sequence). CDR3 protein: CSASQLAGVWGETQYF. In nucleotides, the CDR3 is TGCAGTGCTAGTCAGCTAGCGGGGGTTTGGGGAGAGACCCAGTACTTC.

This clonotype was observed a handful of times. V is TRBV7-8 and J is TRBJ2-5, with 14 bases that match TRBD2. V gave up 4 bases and J gave up 3 bases; unmatched junction bases: 1. This CDR3 is built from 15 residues. CDR1 and CDR2 (germline): SGHVS, FQNEAQ. This CDR3 reads CASSSGLAGEETQYF. As DNA, the CDR3 is TGTGCCAGCAGCTCGGGACTAGCGGGGGAAGAGACCCAGTACTTC.

Only a few counts were recorded for this clonotype. The rearrangement uses TRBV6-1 and TRBJ2-2; TRBD1 is a possible D gene (5 bases). Trimming took off 5 bases at V and 6 bases at J, with 10 bases between the two ends. Germline CDR1 reads MNHNS; CDR2 reads SASEGT. This CDR3 is built from 13 residues. The CDR3 protein is CASSPQGSGELFF. The CDR3 region has the DNA TGTGCCAGCAGTCCTCAGGGATCCGGGGAGCTGTTTTTT.

There are many counts of this clonotype. The chain joins TRBV11-2 to TRBJ2-3; weak D call: TRBD2 (5 bases). CDR1 is SGHAT and CDR2 is FQNNGV in the germline V gene. Trimming took off 5 bases at V and 2 bases at J, with 17 bases between the two ends. This CDR3 region has 16 residues. The CDR3 loop is CASSAHRSGDTDTQYF. As DNA, the CDR3 is TGTGCCAGCAGCGCTCACCGGAGCGGAGACACAGATACGCAGTATTTT.

The chain uses TRBV5-5 and TRBJ2-4; possibly TRBD1 or TRBD2 for D (6 bases each). Germline lookup yields CDR1 SGHKS and CDR2 YYEKEE (reference sequence). V gave up 4 bases and J gave up 0 bases, with 20 bases separating them. The CDR3 spans 18 residues. The CDR3 nucleotides read TGTGCCAGCAGCCCTTGGGCCGAGACGGGGGCAGCCAAAAACATTCAGTACTTC. Its protein is CASSPWAETGAAKNIQYF.

The chain couples TRBV15 to TRBJ1-1, with 10 bases identical to TRBD1. The V gene end was trimmed by 2 bases and the J gene end by 3 bases; junction bases not matched to a gene: 9. The germline V gene encodes CDR1 LNHNV and CDR2 YYDKDF (reference sequence). There are 17 residues in the CDR3. This CDR3 is CATSRPGGQGEDTEAFF. CDR3 DNA sequence: TGTGCCACCAGCAGACCCGGAGGACAGGGGGAAGACACTGAAGCTTTCTTT.